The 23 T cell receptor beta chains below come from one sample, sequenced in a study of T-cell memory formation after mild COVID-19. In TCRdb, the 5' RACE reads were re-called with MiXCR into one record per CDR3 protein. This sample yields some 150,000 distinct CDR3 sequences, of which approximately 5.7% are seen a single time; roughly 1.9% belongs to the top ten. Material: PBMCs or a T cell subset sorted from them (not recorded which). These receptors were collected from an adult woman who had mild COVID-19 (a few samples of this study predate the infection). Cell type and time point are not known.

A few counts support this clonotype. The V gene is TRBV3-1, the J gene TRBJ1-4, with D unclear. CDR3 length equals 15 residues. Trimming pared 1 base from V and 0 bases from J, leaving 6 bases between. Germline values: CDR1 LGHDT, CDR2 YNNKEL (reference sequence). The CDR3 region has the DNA TGTGCCAGCAGCCAAGGGGTTACAACTAATGAAAAACTGTTTTTT. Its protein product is CASSQGVTTNEKLFF.

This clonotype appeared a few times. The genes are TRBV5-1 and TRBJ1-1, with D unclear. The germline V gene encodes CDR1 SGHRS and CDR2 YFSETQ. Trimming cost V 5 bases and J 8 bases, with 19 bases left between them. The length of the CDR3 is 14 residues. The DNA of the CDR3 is TGCGCCAGCAGGACCCTCCTGGGGTTCTCGGAAGCTTTCTTT. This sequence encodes CASRTLLGFSEAFF. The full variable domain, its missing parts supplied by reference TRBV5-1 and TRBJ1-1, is KAGVTQTPRYLIKTRGQQVTLSCSPISGHRSVSWYQQTPGQGLQFLFEYFSETQRNKGNFPGRFSGRQFSNSRSEMNVSTLELGDSALYLCASRTLLGFSEAFFGQGTRLTVV.

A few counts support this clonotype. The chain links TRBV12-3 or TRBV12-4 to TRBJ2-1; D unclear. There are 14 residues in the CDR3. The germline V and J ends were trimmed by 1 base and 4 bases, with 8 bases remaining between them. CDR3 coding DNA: TGTGCCAGCAGTTTAGTCCTTGGTTACAATGAGCAGTTCTTC. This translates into CASSLVLGYNEQFF.

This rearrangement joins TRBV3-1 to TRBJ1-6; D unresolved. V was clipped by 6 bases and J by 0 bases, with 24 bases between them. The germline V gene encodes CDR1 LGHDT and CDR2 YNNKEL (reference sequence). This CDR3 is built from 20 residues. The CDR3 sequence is CASRPSGIRGPSSYNSPLHF. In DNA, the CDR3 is TGTGCCAGCAGGCCCTCAGGTATACGTGGACCCAGCTCCTATAATTCACCCCTCCACTTT.

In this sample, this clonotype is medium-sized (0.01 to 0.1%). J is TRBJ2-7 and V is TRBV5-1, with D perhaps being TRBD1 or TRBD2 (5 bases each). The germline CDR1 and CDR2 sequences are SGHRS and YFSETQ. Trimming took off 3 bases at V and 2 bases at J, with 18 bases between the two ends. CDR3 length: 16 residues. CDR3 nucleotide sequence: TGCGCCAGCAGCTCAACTACCGGGACCCTTACCTACGAGCAGTACTTC. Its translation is CASSSTTGTLTYEQYF.

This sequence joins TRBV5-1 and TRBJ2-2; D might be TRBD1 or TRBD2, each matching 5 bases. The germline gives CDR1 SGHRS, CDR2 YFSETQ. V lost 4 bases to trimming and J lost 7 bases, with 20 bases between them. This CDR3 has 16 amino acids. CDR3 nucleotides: TGCGCCAGCAGCCCGGGACCGACCGTACGTGGCGGGGAGCTGTTTTTT. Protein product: CASSPGPTVRGGELFF.

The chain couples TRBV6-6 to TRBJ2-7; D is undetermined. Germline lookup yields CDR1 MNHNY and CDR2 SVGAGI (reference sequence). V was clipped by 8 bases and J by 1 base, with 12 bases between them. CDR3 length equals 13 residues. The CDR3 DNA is TGTGCCAGCGGAAGACCCAGGTCCTACGAGCAGTACTTC. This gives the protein CASGRPRSYEQYF.

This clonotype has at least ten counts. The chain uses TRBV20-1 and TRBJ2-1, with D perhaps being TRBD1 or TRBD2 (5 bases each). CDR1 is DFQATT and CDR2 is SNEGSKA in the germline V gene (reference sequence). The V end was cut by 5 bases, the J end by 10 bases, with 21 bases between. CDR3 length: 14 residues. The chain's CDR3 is CSAHPGTKKGEQFF. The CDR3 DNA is TGCAGTGCTCACCCCGGGACGAAAAAAGGGGAGCAGTTCTTC.

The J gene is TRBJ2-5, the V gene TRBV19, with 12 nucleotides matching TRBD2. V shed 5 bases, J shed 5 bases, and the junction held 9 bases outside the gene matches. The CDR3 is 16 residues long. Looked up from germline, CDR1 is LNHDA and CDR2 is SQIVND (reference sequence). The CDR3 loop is CASSGRLAGEAETQYF. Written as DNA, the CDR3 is TGTGCCAGTAGTGGCAGACTAGCGGGAGAAGCGGAGACCCAGTACTTC.

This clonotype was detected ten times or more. The CDR3 region is CASSPGDTQYF. The CDR3 nucleotides are TGTGCCAGCTCACCAGGTGATACCCAGTACTTC. The V call is TRBV18, the J call TRBJ2-5; D unresolved. The CDR3 has 11 residues. Trimming cost V 2 bases and J 8 bases, with 6 bases left between them. Germline values: CDR1 KGHSH, CDR2 LQKENI.

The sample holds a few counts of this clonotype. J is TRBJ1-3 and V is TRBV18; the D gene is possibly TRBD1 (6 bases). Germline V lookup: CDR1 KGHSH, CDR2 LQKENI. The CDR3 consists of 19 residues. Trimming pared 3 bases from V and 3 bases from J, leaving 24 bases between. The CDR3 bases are TGTGCCAGCTCACCTCTGCGCCTCCGGGACGAAGGGGGTGGAAACACCATATATTTT. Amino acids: CASSPLRLRDEGGGNTIYF.

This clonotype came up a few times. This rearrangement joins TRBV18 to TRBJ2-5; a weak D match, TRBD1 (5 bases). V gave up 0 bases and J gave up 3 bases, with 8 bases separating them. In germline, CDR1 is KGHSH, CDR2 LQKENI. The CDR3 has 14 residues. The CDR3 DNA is TGTGCCAGCTCACCACCGGCCAGGGAAGAGACCCAGTACTTC. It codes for CASSPPAREETQYF.

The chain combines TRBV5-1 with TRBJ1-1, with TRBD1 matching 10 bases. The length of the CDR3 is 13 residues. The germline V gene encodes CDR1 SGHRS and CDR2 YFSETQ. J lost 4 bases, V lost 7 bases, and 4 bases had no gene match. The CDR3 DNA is TGCGCCAGCGGGACAGGGGAGGGCACTGAAGCTTTCTTT. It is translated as CASGTGEGTEAFF.

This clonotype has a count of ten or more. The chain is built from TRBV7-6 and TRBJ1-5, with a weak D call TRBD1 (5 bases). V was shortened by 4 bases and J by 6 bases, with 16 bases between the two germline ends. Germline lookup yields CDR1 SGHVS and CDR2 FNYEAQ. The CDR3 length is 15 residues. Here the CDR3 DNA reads TGTGCCAGCAGCTCAGGGATCGGTTCAGGTCAGCCCCAGCATTTT. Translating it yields CASSSGIGSGQPQHF. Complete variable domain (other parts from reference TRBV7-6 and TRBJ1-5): GAGVSQSPRYKVTKRGQDVALRCDPISGHVSLYWYRQALGQGPEFLTYFNYEAQQDKSGLPNDRFSAERPEGSISTLTIQRTEQRDSAMYRCASSSGIGSGQPQHFGDGTRLSIL.

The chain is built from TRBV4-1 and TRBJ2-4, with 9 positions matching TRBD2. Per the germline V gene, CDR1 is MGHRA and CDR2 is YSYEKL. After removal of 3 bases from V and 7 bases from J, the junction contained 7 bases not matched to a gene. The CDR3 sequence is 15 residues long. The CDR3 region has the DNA TGCGCCAGCAGCCATTTGACTAGCGGCCACAACATTCAGTACTTC. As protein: CASSHLTSGHNIQYF.

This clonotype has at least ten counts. CDR3 bases: TGCAGTGCTAGAGTGGCGTCCCCTGCTTTCTTT. This codes for CSARVASPAFF. The J gene is TRBJ1-1, the V gene TRBV20-1; D uncertain. The V and J ends lost 1 base and 11 bases respectively, with 11 bases between them. Germline V gene lookup returns CDR1 DFQATT and CDR2 SNEGSKA (reference sequence). The CDR3 spans 11 residues.

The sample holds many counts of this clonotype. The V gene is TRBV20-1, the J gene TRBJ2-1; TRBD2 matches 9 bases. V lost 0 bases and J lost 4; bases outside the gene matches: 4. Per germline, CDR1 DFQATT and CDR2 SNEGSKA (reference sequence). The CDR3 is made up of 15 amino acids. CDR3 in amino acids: CSARERLAVYNEQFF. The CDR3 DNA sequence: TGCAGTGCTAGAGAAAGACTAGCGGTATACAATGAGCAGTTCTTC.

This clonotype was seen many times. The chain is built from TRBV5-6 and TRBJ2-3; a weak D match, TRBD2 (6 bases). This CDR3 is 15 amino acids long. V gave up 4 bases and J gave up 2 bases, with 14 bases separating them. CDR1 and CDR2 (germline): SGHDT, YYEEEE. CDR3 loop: CASSVGPGDTDTQYF. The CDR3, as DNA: TGTGCCAGCAGCGTGGGCCCGGGAGACACAGATACGCAGTATTTT.

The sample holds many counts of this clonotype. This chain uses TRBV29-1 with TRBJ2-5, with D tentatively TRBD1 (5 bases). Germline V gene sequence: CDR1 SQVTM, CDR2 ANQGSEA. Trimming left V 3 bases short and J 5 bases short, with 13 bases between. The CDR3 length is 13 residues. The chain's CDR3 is CSVDSGWRETQYF. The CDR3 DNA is TGCAGCGTTGATTCAGGGTGGCGGGAGACCCAGTACTTC.

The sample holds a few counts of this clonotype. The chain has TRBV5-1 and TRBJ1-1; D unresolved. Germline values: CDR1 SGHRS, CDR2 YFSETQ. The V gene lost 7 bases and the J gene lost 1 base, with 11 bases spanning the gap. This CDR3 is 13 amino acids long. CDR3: CASFSSPNTEAFF. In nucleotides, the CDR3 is TGCGCCAGCTTCAGCTCCCCGAACACTGAAGCTTTCTTT. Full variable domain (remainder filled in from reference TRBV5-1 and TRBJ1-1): KAGVTQTPRYLIKTRGQQVTLSCSPISGHRSVSWYQQTPGQGLQFLFEYFSETQRNKGNFPGRFSGRQFSNSRSEMNVSTLELGDSALYLCASFSSPNTEAFFGQGTRLTVV.

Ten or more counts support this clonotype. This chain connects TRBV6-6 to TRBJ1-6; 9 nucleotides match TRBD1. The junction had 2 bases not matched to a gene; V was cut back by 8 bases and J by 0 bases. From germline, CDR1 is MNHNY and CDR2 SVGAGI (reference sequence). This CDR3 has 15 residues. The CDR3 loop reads CASGQGSSYNSPLHF. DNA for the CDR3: TGTGCCAGCGGACAGGGGAGCTCCTATAATTCACCCCTCCACTTT.

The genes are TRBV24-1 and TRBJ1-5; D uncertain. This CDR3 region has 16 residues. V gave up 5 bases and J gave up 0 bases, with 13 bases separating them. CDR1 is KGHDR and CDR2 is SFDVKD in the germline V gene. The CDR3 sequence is CATSGPSWDSNQPQHF. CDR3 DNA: TGTGCCACCAGTGGTCCCTCGTGGGATAGCAATCAGCCCCAGCATTTT.

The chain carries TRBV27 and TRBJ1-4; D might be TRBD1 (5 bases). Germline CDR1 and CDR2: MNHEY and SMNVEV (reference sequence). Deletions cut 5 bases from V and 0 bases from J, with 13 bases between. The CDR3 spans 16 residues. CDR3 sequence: CASSPRGGATNEKLFF. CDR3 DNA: TGTGCCAGCAGTCCTAGGGGCGGGGCAACTAATGAAAAACTGTTTTTT.